This TCR beta chain was recovered during a study of vaccination and CD4 T cells after COVID-19. This sample's treatment: approximately 11-day PBMC culture with coronavirus spike peptide pools or control peptides (ViraFEST assay). Alongside approximately 11 IU/ml IL-2 and 7.5 to 10 ug/ml peptide pools, PBMCs were cultured at under 2.5 million per well. In the case of this clonotype: What it recognizes is unknown.

An Oncomine TCR Beta short-read assay was used to sequence the DNA from cultured CD4+ T cells. TCRdb ran MiXCR on the PCR reads and lists one entry per CDR3 protein. This sample has 19,000 or so distinct CDR3 sequences, with around 80% found just once. This CDR3 comprises 11 residues. Per germline, CDR1 KGHDR and CDR2 SFDVKD. Between the trimmed V and J ends, which lost 7 bases and 6 bases, there was a span of 8 bases. The clonotype originates from a human donor who received a COVID-19 vaccine. This specimen consisted of CD4+ T cells from blood, cultured in vitro, obtained after SARS-CoV-2 vaccination. The rearrangement links TRBV24-1 to TRBJ1-1; maybe TRBD1 (5 bases). CDR3 amino acids: CATRLGAEAFF. The CDR3 region has the DNA TGTGCCACCAGGCTAGGGGCTGAAGCTTTCTTT.